These 5 T cell receptor beta chains originate from one sample sequenced in a study of T cells after yellow fever vaccination. Using its own MiXCR run on the 5' RACE reads, TCRdb lists one record per CDR3 protein. The sample includes some 600,000 distinct CDR3 sequences, roughly a sixth seen only once; the top ten take approximately 15%. Sequencing was performed on PBMCs, taken around 5 days after the first yellow fever vaccination. Receptors originate from a young man who received the YFV17D yellow fever vaccine.

The chain links TRBV4-1 to TRBJ2-7; perhaps TRBD1 as D (6 bases). V dropped 0 bases and J dropped 6 bases, with 12 bases sitting between them. Germline V gene sequence: CDR1 MGHRA, CDR2 YSYEKL. This CDR3 contains 14 residues. In DNA form, the CDR3 reads TGCGCCAGCAGCCAAGAAGGACAGCCCTCCGAGCAGTACTTC. It specifies CASSQEGQPSEQYF.

This chain joins TRBV11-1 and TRBJ1-2; a weak D match, TRBD1 (5 bases). The V and J ends lost 1 base and 3 bases respectively, with 9 bases between them. This CDR3 region has 14 residues. Germline loops: CDR1 SGHAT, CDR2 FQDESV (reference sequence). CDR3 region: CASSLDPTDYGYTF. The CDR3 DNA follows: TGTGCCAGCAGCTTAGACCCGACAGACTATGGCTACACCTTC.

This clonotype was observed a few times. The chain is built from TRBV5-1 and TRBJ2-5; D may be TRBD1 or TRBD2 (5 bases each). Trimming shortened V by 0 bases and J by 3 bases, and 9 bases separated the two germline ends. The length of the CDR3 is 14 residues. Germline V gives CDR1 SGHRS, CDR2 YFSETQ. The CDR3 loop reads CASSLEGPKETQYF. CDR3 coding DNA: TGCGCCAGCAGCTTGGAGGGACCGAAAGAGACCCAGTACTTC.

The table lists this clonotype with a few counts. This sequence joins TRBV10-3 and TRBJ2-3; 7 positions match TRBD2. Germline lookup yields CDR1 ENHRY and CDR2 SYGVKD. The CDR3 extends over 13 amino acids. The V and J ends lost 8 bases and 4 bases, in that order; junction bases with no gene match: 6. CDR3 in DNA: TGTGCCATCTCGAAGCGGGGACCAGATACGCAGTATTTT. Translating gives CAISKRGPDTQYF.

The chain uses TRBV5-1 and TRBJ2-2; tentatively, D is TRBD1 (6 bases). CDR3 length equals 14 residues. Germline-derived CDR1 and CDR2 are SGHRS and YFSETQ. Trimming stripped 5 bases from V and 5 bases from J, with 13 bases between. In DNA, the CDR3 is TGCGCCAGCAGTTCAGGGGCAAGGACCGGGGAGCTGTTTTTT. Translating it yields CASSSGARTGELFF.